This T cell receptor (beta chain) was recovered during a study of CD8+ T cells in alopecia areata. This sample's treatment: oral pan-JAK inhibitor, 5-10 mg twice daily. Extraction of RNA preceded its reverse transcription into cDNA, which served as the sequencing template. Generated by immunoSEQ multiplex PCR, the TCRdb table keeps only in-frame clones and is missing some. The data hold about 200,000 clones, with more than 45% observed a single time. Sequencing used CD4+ T cells sorted from blood, obtained at week 24, from a patient treated with tofacitinib. The source of this sequence is a human donor with alopecia areata.

CDR3 residues: CASSLAVSDTQYF. CDR3 nucleotide sequence: TGTGCCAGCAGCTTAGCAGTGTCAGATACGCAGTATTTT. This chain uses TRBV7-2 with TRBJ2-3; D not certain. This CDR3 is 13 amino acids long. V was cut by 0 bases and J by 4 bases, with 5 bases left in between. Germline V CDR1 and CDR2: SGHTA, FQGNSA.